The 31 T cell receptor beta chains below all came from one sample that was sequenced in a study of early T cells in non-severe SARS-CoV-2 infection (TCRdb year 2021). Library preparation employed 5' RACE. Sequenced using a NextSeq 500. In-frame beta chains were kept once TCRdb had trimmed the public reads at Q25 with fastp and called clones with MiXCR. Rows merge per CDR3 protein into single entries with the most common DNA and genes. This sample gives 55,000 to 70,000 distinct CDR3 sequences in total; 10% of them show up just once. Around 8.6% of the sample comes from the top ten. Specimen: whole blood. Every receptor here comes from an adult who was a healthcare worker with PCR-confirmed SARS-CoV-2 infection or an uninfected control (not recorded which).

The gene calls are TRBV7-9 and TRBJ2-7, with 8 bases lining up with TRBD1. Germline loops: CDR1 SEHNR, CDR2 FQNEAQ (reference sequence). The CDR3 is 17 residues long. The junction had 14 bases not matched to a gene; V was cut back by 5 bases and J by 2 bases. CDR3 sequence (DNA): TGTGCCAGCAGCGTACAGGGAGCAGGGGGCAAACCCTACGAGCAGTACTTC. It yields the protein CASSVQGAGGKPYEQYF.

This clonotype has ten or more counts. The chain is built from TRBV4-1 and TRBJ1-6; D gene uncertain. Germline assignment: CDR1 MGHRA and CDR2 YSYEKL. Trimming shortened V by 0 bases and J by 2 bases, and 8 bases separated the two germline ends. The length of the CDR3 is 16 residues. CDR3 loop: CASSQERIAYNSPLHF. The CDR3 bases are TGCGCCAGCAGCCAAGAACGGATTGCCTATAATTCACCCCTCCACTTT.

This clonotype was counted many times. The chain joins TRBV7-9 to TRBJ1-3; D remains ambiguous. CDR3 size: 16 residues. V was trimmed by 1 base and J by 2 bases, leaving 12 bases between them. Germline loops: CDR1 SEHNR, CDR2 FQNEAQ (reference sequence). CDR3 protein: CASSLGSGGTGNTIYF. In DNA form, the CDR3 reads TGTGCCAGCAGCTTAGGGTCCGGAGGGACTGGAAACACCATATATTTT.

The CDR3 sequence: CASSPMVTGDDEQFF. Here the CDR3 DNA reads TGTGCCAGCTCACCTATGGTCACTGGGGACGATGAGCAGTTCTTC. This sequence joins TRBV18 and TRBJ2-1; perhaps D is TRBD1 or TRBD2 (5 bases each). The CDR3 contains 15 residues. V lost 3 bases and J 8 bases, leaving 17 bases between the germline ends. Germline-derived CDR1 and CDR2 are KGHSH and LQKENI.

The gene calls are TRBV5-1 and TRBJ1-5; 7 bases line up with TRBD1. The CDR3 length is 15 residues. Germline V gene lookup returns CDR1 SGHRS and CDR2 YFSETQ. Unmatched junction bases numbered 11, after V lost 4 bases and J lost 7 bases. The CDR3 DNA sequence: TGCGCCAGCAGCGTAGAGACAGGGAGCGGCCAGCCCCAGCATTTT. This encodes CASSVETGSGQPQHF.

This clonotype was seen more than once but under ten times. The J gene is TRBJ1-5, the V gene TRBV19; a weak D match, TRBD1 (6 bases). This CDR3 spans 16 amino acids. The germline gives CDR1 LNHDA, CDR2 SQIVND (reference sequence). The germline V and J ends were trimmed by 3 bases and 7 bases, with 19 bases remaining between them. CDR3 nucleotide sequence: TGTGCCAGTAGTATGGGGGACGTAACAGGGATACAGCCCCAGCATTTT. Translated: CASSMGDVTGIQPQHF.

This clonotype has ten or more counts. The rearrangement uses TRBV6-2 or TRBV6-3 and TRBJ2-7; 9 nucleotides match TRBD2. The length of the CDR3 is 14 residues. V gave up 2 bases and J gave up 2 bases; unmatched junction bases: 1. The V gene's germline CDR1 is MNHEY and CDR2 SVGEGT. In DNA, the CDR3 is TGTGCCAGCAGTTACGGCGGGAGGGCCTACGAGCAGTACTTC. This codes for CASSYGGRAYEQYF.

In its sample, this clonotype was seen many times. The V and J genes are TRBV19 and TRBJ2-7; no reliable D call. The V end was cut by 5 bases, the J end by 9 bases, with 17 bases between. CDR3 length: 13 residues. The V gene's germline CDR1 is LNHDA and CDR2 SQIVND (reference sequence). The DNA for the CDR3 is TGTGCCAGTAGTCGCTCTAGTGACGGAGTGCAGTACTTC. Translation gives CASSRSSDGVQYF.

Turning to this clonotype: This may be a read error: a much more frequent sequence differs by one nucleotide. As DNA, the CDR3 is TGCGCCAGCAGCTTGGAGCGGATCACAGATACGCAGTATTTT. The encoded protein is CASSLERITDTQYF. J is TRBJ2-3 and V is TRBV5-1, with TRBD2 as a possible D gene (5 bases). The CDR3 runs 14 residues. The germline CDR1 and CDR2 sequences are SGHRS and YFSETQ. V lost 0 bases and J 2 bases, leaving 7 bases between the germline ends.

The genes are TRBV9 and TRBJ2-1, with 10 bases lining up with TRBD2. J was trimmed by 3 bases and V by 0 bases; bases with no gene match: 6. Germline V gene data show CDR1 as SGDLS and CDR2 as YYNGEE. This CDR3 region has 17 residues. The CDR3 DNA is TGTGCCAGCAGCGTAGTGGCTAGCGGGAGTAGCTACAATGAGCAGTTCTTC. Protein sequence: CASSVVASGSSYNEQFF.

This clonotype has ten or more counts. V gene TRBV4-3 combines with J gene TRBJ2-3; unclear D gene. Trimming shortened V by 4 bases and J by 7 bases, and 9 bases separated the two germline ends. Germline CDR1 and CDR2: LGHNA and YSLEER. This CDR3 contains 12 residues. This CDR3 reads CASSRDWNTQYF. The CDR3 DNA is TGCGCCAGCAGCCGGGATTGGAATACGCAGTATTTT.

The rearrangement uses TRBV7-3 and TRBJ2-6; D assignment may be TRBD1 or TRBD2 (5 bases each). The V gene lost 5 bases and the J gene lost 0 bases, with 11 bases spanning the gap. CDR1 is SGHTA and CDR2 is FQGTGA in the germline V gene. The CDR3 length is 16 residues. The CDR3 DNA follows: TGTGCCAGCAGCGAGAGGGGCTTCTCTGGGGCCAACGTCCTGACTTTC. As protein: CASSERGFSGANVLTF.

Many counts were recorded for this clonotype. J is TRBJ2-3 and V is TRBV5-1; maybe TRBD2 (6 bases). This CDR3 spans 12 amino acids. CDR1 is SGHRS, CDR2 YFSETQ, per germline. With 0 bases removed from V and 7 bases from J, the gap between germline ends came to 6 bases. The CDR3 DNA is TGCGCCAGCAGCTTGGGCGGGAATACGCAGTATTTT. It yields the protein CASSLGGNTQYF.

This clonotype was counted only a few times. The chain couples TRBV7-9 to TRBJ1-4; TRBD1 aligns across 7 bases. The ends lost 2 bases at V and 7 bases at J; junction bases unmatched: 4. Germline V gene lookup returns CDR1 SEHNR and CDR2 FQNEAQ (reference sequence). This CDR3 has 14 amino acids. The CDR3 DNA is TGTGCCAGCAGCTTAACAGGGGAAGGTGAAAAACTGTTTTTT. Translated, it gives CASSLTGEGEKLFF. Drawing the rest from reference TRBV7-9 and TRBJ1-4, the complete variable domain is DTGVSQNPRHKITKRGQNVTFRCDPISEHNRLYWYRQTLGQGPEFLTYFQNEAQLEKSRLLSDRFSAERPKGSFSTLEIQRTEQGDSAMYLCASSLTGEGEKLFFGSGTQLSVL.

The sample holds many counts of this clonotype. CDR3 sequence (DNA): TGTGCCGCTACCCGGGACGGAAGCTCCTACGAGCAGTACTTC. It encodes CAATRDGSSYEQYF. The rearrangement joins TRBV6-1 to TRBJ2-7; the D gene could be TRBD1 or TRBD2 (5 bases each). CDR1 is MNHNS, CDR2 SASEGT, per germline. V was shortened by 11 bases and J by 0 bases, with 17 bases between the two germline ends. This CDR3 is 14 amino acids long.

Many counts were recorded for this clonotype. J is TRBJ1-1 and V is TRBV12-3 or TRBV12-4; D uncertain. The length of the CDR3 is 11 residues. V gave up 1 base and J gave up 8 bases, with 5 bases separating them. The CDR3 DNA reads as TGTGCCAGCAGTTTAGGCAGAGAAGCTTTCTTT. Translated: CASSLGREAFF.

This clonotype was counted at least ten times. This chain's CDR3 is CASKVGPNTGELFF. CDR3 DNA: TGTGCCAGCAAAGTAGGCCCGAACACCGGGGAGCTGTTTTTT. The rearrangement uses TRBV11-2 and TRBJ2-2; D gene uncertain. Between the trimmed V and J ends, which lost 7 bases and 0 bases, there was a span of 9 bases. The germline gives CDR1 SGHAT, CDR2 FQNNGV. The CDR3 loop spans 14 amino acids.

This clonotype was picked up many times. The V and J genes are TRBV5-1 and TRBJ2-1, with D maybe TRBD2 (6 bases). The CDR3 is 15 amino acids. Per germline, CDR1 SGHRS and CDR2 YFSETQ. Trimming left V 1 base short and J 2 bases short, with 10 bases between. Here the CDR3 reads CASSLSGGAYNEQFF. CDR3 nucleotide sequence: TGCGCCAGCAGCTTGTCCGGGGGAGCCTACAATGAGCAGTTCTTC. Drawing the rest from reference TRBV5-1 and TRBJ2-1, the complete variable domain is KAGVTQTPRYLIKTRGQQVTLSCSPISGHRSVSWYQQTPGQGLQFLFEYFSETQRNKGNFPGRFSGRQFSNSRSEMNVSTLELGDSALYLCASSLSGGAYNEQFFGPGTRLTVL.

The CDR3 nucleotides are TGTGCCAGCAGTGTCAAGGGGCTGGGTGAGCAGTTCTTC. Amino acid sequence: CASSVKGLGEQFF. V is TRBV6-4 and J is TRBJ2-1; D possibly corresponds to TRBD1 (5 bases). The germline CDR1 and CDR2 sequences are MRHNA and SNTAGT. CDR3 length: 13 amino acids. V was shortened by 4 bases and J by 9 bases, with 13 bases between the two germline ends.

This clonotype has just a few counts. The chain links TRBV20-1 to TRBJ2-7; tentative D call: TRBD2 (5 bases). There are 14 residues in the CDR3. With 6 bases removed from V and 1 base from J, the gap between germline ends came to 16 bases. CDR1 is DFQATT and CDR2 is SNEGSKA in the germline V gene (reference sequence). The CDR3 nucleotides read TGCAGTGCCGACGGACTTCTCAATTCCTACGAGCAGTACTTC. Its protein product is CSADGLLNSYEQYF.

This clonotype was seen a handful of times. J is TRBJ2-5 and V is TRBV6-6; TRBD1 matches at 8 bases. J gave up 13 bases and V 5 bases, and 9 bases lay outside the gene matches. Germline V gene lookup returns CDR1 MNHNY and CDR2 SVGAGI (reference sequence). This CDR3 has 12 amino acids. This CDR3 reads CASSPGQGRVYF. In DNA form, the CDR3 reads TGTGCCAGCAGTCCCGGACAGGGAAGGGTGTACTTC.

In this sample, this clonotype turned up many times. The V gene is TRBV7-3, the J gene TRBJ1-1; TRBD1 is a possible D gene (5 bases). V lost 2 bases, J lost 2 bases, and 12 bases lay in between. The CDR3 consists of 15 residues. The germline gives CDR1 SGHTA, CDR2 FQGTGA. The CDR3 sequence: CASSLAPGLNTEAFF. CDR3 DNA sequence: TGTGCCAGCAGCTTAGCCCCGGGACTAAACACTGAAGCTTTCTTT.

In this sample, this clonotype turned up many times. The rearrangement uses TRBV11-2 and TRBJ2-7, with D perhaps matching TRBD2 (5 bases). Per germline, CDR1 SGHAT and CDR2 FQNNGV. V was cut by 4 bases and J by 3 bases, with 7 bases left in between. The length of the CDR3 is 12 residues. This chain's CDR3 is CASSSEGYEQYF. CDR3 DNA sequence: TGTGCCAGCAGCTCCGAGGGCTACGAGCAGTACTTC.

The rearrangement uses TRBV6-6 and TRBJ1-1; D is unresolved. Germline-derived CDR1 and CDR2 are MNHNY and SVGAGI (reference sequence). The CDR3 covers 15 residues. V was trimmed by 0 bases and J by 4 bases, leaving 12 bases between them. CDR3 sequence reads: CASSYSRPRSTEAFF. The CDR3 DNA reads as TGTGCCAGCAGTTACTCGAGACCACGGAGCACTGAAGCTTTCTTT.

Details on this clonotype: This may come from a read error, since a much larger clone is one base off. This CDR3 reads CASNSGVPQASTDTQYF. CDR3 in DNA: TGTGCCAGCAATAGTGGGGTGCCACAAGCGAGCACAGATACGCAGTATTTT. The chain joins TRBV12-3 or TRBV12-4 to TRBJ2-3; D is unclear. V shed 7 bases and J shed 0 bases, with 20 bases lying between them. The CDR3 is made up of 17 amino acids.

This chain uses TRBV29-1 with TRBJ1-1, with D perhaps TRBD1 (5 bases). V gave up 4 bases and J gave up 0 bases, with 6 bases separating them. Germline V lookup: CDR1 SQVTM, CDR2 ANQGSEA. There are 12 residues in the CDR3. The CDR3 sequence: CSVGQLNTEAFF. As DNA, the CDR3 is TGCAGCGTTGGACAGCTGAACACTGAAGCTTTCTTT. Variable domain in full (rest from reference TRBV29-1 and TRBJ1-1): SAVISQKPSRDICQRGTSLTIQCQVDSQVTMMFWYRQQPGQSLTLIATANQGSEATYESGFVIDKFPISRPNLTFSTLTVSNMSPEDSSIYLCSVGQLNTEAFFGQGTRLTVV.

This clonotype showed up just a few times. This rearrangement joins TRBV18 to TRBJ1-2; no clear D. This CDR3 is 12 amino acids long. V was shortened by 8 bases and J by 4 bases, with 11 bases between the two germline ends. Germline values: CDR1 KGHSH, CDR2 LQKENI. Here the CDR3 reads CASIPGGYGYTF. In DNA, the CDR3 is TGTGCCAGCATTCCGGGTGGCTATGGCTACACCTTC.

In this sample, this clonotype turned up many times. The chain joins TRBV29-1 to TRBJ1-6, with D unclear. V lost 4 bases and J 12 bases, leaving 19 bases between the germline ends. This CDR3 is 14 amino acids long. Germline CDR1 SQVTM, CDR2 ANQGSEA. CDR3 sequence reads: CSVAGHGKIVPLHF. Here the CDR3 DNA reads TGCAGCGTTGCGGGCCACGGGAAAATAGTACCCCTCCACTTT.

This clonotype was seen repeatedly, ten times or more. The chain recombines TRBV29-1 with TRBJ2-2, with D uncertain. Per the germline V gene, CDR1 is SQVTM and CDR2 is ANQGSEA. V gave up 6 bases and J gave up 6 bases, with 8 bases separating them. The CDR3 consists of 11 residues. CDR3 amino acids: CSVPRAGELFF. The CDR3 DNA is TGCAGCGTCCCCAGAGCCGGGGAGCTGTTTTTT.

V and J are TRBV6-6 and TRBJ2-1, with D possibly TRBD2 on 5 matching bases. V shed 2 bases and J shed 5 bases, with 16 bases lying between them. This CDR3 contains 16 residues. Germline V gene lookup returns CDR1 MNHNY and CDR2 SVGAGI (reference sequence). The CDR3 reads CASSYTSGPRDNEQFF. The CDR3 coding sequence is TGTGCCAGCAGTTACACAAGCGGTCCTAGGGACAATGAGCAGTTCTTC.

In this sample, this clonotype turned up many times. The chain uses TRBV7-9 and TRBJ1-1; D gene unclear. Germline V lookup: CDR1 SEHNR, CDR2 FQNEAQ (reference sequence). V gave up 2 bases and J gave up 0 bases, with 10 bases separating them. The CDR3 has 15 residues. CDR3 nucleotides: TGTGCCAGCAGCTTATCGACCATTATGAACACTGAAGCTTTCTTT. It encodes CASSLSTIMNTEAFF.